Each of the 31 T cell receptor beta chains below was sequenced from the same sample in a study of T cell responses to AZD1222 COVID-19 vaccine. Some clones are missing from TCRdb's copy, which holds only in-frame ones; the method was immunoSEQ multiplex PCR. Here the sample spans over 100,000 clones, about 86% being singletons. The sample in question was peripheral blood, obtained on day 0 of AZD1222 vaccination. Receptors were obtained from an adult in good health.

This clone occurred a few times. The V and J genes are TRBV10-3 and TRBJ2-7; 8 bases agree with TRBD1. Germline CDR1 and CDR2: ENHRY and SYGVKD. The CDR3 is 11 amino acids. Trimming took 11 bases from V and 7 from J; bases not matched to a gene: 7. DNA of the CDR3: TGTGCCTTCGGACAGGGAAGGGAGCAGTACTTC. Protein: CAFGQGREQYF.

The chain uses TRBV7-2 and TRBJ2-3; 7 bases fit TRBD1. Per germline, CDR1 SGHTA and CDR2 FQGNSA. V dropped 6 bases and J dropped 0; count of bases not matched to a gene: 6. The CDR3 covers 15 residues. The CDR3 spells CASRRDRSSTDTQYF. CDR3 nucleotides: TGTGCCAGCAGAAGGGACAGAAGTAGCACAGATACGCAGTATTTT.

The J gene is TRBJ1-4, the V gene TRBV28; maybe TRBD1 (5 bases). Trimming took off 6 bases at V and 11 bases at J, with 16 bases between the two ends. The germline gives CDR1 MDHEN, CDR2 SYDVKM. The CDR3 totals 13 residues. CDR3 DNA sequence: TGTGCCAGCAGCGGGACCGAACTATGGAAACTGTTTTTT. The encoded protein is CASSGTELWKLFF.

The chain combines TRBV9 with TRBJ2-4; possibly TRBD2 for D (6 bases). Per germline, CDR1 SGDLS and CDR2 YYNGEE. The V gene lost 0 bases and the J gene lost 8 bases, with 15 bases spanning the gap. The CDR3 sequence is 15 residues long. The CDR3, as DNA: TGTGCCAGCAGCGTAGGGTTTAGCGGAGGGGACATTCAGTACTTC. This sequence encodes CASSVGFSGGDIQYF.

V and J are TRBV5-1 and TRBJ1-4; tentatively, D is TRBD1 (5 bases). Germline-derived CDR1 and CDR2 are SGHRS and YFSETQ. The V gene lost 4 bases and the J gene lost 3 bases, with 13 bases spanning the gap. The CDR3 loop spans 15 amino acids. Here the CDR3 DNA reads TGCGCCAGCAGCCCCAGGGACGGCGCTAATGAAAAACTGTTTTTT. Translated: CASSPRDGANEKLFF.

This clone was seen a few times. V gene TRBV4-1 combines with J gene TRBJ2-3; 7 positions match TRBD2. The CDR3 sequence is 13 residues long. The J segment lost 6 bases and the V segment lost 3 bases, leaving 3 bases of the junction unmatched. Per germline, CDR1 MGHRA and CDR2 YSYEKL. DNA of the CDR3: TGCGCCAGCAGCCAGGGGGAGGGGGATACGCAGTATTTT. This codes for CASSQGEGDTQYF.

This chain links TRBV25-1 with TRBJ2-3, with D tentatively TRBD2 (7 bases). V was trimmed by 11 bases and J by 4 bases, leaving 19 bases between them. Looked up from germline, CDR1 is MGHDK and CDR2 is SYGVNS. CDR3 length: 14 residues. The CDR3 is CAVRGGRGSDTQYF. CDR3 nucleotide sequence: TGTGCCGTGCGCGGGGGCCGGGGGTCAGATACGCAGTATTTT.

The CDR3 loop is CASSLTGGAYNEQFF. CDR3 coding DNA: TGCGCCAGCAGCTTGACAGGGGGGGCCTACAATGAGCAGTTCTTC. The chain recombines TRBV5-1 with TRBJ2-1; TRBD1 is a possible D gene (8 bases). This CDR3 spans 15 amino acids. Germline-derived CDR1 and CDR2 are SGHRS and YFSETQ. Trimming shortened V by 1 base and J by 2 bases, and 10 bases separated the two germline ends.

The V gene is TRBV29-1, the J gene TRBJ2-7; tentatively, D is TRBD2 (6 bases). This CDR3 has 13 residues. From germline, CDR1 is SQVTM and CDR2 ANQGSEA. Trimming cost V 4 bases and J 4 bases, with 14 bases left between them. The CDR3 DNA reads TGCAGCGTTGCCAAGACGGCGGGGTACGAGCAGTACTTC. Translating gives CSVAKTAGYEQYF.

The chain couples TRBV7-2 to TRBJ2-7, with D possibly matching TRBD1 (5 bases). Trimming stripped 6 bases from V and 4 bases from J, with 13 bases between. Germline CDR1 is SGHTA and CDR2 is FQGNSA. CDR3 length equals 13 residues. The CDR3 sequence: CASRIGDSYEQYF. The CDR3 nucleotides are TGTGCCAGCAGGATCGGAGACAGTTACGAGCAGTACTTC.

V usage is TRBV28 and J usage is TRBJ2-1, with 7 positions matching TRBD2. Germline V gene sequence: CDR1 MDHEN, CDR2 SYDVKM. The CDR3 runs to 14 residues. The J segment lost 3 bases and the V segment lost 8 bases, leaving 7 bases of the junction unmatched. The CDR3 loop is CASGLTGGYNEQFF. The CDR3 bases are TGTGCCAGCGGACTCACGGGGGGCTACAATGAGCAGTTCTTC. The variable domain in full, with the rest retrieved from reference TRBV28 and TRBJ2-1, is DVKVTQSSRYLVKRTGEKVFLECVQDMDHENMFWYRQDPGLGLRLIYFSYDVKMKEKGDIPEGYSVSREKKERFSLILESASTNQTSMYLCASGLTGGYNEQFFGPGTRLTVL.

This clone appeared a single time. The chain carries TRBV20-1 and TRBJ1-3, with a tentative D call TRBD1 (6 bases). The length of the CDR3 is 11 residues. V gave up 4 bases and J gave up 9 bases, with 10 bases separating them. CDR1 and CDR2 from the germline V gene are DFQATT and SNEGSKA (reference sequence). The CDR3, as DNA: TGCAGTGCTACCCAGGGGAGCACCATATATTTT. Amino acids: CSATQGSTIYF.

The V gene is TRBV5-1, the J gene TRBJ2-6, with D possibly called TRBD1 or TRBD2 (5 bases each). V lost 1 base, J lost 1 base, and 6 bases lay in between. Per germline, CDR1 SGHRS and CDR2 YFSETQ. The CDR3 runs 15 residues. The chain's CDR3 is CASSLWGSGANVLTF. Here the CDR3 DNA reads TGCGCCAGCAGCTTGTGGGGGTCTGGGGCCAACGTCCTGACTTTC.

V is TRBV2 and J is TRBJ2-7; D could derive from TRBD1 or TRBD2 (6 bases each). V was cut by 0 bases and J by 7 bases, with 16 bases left in between. This CDR3 is built from 15 residues. The germline V gene encodes CDR1 SNHLY and CDR2 FYNNEI. This CDR3 is CASSEARGRPGEQYF. The DNA for the CDR3 is TGTGCCAGCAGTGAAGCCCGGGGGCGCCCAGGTGAGCAGTACTTC.

The chain is built from TRBV5-8 and TRBJ2-2; D not certain. Germline V lookup: CDR1 SGHTS, CDR2 YDEGEE. The CDR3 is 16 residues long. The ends were cut back, 3 bases at V and 5 bases at J, with 17 bases in the middle. CDR3 sequence reads: CASSSLALARTGELFF. Here the CDR3 DNA reads TGTGCCAGCAGCTCCCTGGCACTCGCGAGGACCGGGGAGCTGTTTTTT.

The rearrangement uses TRBV6-5 and TRBJ1-2; the match to TRBD1 covers 9 bases. The CDR3 sequence is 13 residues long. Germline V gene lookup returns CDR1 MNHEY and CDR2 SVGAGI. The V segment lost 4 bases and the J segment 8 bases; nucleotides outside the gene matches: 5. The CDR3 bases are TGTGCCAGCAGTTGGGACAGGGCTCGCGGCTACACCTTC. It encodes CASSWDRARGYTF.

The V gene is TRBV7-2, the J gene TRBJ1-1, with D hard to call. V lost 1 base, J lost 6 bases, and 12 bases lay in between. Germline V gene data show CDR1 as SGHTA and CDR2 as FQGNSA. This CDR3 comprises 14 residues. The CDR3 DNA follows: TGTGCCAGCAGCTTAGAGCCAGTACGCCCTGAAGCTTTCTTT. Protein sequence: CASSLEPVRPEAFF.

This clone occurred once. The V gene is TRBV3-1 (or the pseudogene TRBV3-2), the J gene TRBJ2-7; D is possibly TRBD2 (5 bases). CDR3 size: 13 residues. Trimming shortened V by 5 bases and J by 0 bases, and 8 bases separated the two germline ends. The V gene's germline CDR1 is LGHDT and CDR2 YNNKEL (reference sequence). The CDR3 spells CASSERSSYEQYF. The DNA of the CDR3 is TGTGCCAGCAGCGAGCGGAGCTCCTACGAGCAGTACTTC.

The chain links TRBV28 to TRBJ2-1; a possible D gene is TRBD2 (5 bases). Trimming took off 6 bases at V and 15 bases at J, with 18 bases between the two ends. This CDR3 contains 12 residues. Per the germline V gene, CDR1 is MDHEN and CDR2 is SYDVKM. The CDR3: CASRRAAGLPFF. The CDR3, as DNA: TGTGCCAGCAGAAGAGCGGCGGGTCTGCCGTTCTTC.

For this clone: The identical CDR3 is also encoded by other nucleotide sequences in the sample. The J gene is TRBJ2-7, the V gene TRBV6-2 or TRBV6-3, with D uncertain. V lost 2 bases, J lost 1 base, and 3 bases lay in between. Germline V gene sequence: CDR1 MNHEY, CDR2 SVGEGT. The CDR3 consists of 12 residues. CDR3 residues: CASSYKSYEQYF. CDR3 DNA: TGTGCCAGCAGTTACAAGTCCTACGAGCAGTACTTC.

The rearrangement joins TRBV11-2 to TRBJ2-7; the match to TRBD2 covers 11 bases. V was clipped by 6 bases and J by 6 bases; unmatched bases: 10. The CDR3 has 15 amino acids. Germline V CDR1 and CDR2: SGHAT, FQNNGV. Here the CDR3 reads CASSPRLAGQGEQYF. The CDR3 DNA is TGTGCCAGCAGTCCCCGACTAGCGGGACAGGGCGAGCAGTACTTC.

The sample holds one count of this clone. The chain recombines TRBV2 with TRBJ2-2, with D possibly matching TRBD1 (5 bases). V lost 6 bases and J 6 bases, leaving 14 bases between the germline ends. This CDR3 comprises 14 residues. The germline V gene has CDR1 SNHLY and CDR2 FYNNEI. Written as DNA, the CDR3 is TGTGCCAGCAGCGGATTCAGGGTATCCGGGGAGCTGTTTTTT. Translated, it gives CASSGFRVSGELFF.

About this clone itself: At one of its ends the junction is not consistent with the germline gene, which may arise from a read error. The genes are TRBV20-1 and TRBJ1-5; the D gene is possibly TRBD1 (5 bases). Germline values: CDR1 DFQATT, CDR2 SNEGSKA (reference sequence). This CDR3 has 11 amino acids. For the CDR3, the DNA is TGCAGTGCTAGGAGCGGGGCCGTTGATCGGTTT. Translated, it gives CSARSGAVDRF.

The chain employs TRBV27 and TRBJ1-2, with a possible D match to TRBD1 (6 bases). V was cut by 6 bases and J by 4 bases, with 21 bases left in between. CDR1 is MNHEY and CDR2 is SMNVEV in the germline V gene (reference sequence). This CDR3 is built from 16 residues. The CDR3 sequence is CASSPRGDSGRYGYTF. CDR3 sequence (DNA): TGTGCCAGCAGCCCAAGGGGGGACTCAGGACGCTATGGCTACACCTTC.

The chain has TRBV12-3 or TRBV12-4 and TRBJ1-1; no clear D gene. Trimming took off 2 bases at V and 1 base at J, with 5 bases between the two ends. The CDR3 extends over 13 amino acids. The chain's CDR3 is CASSLWANTEAFF. DNA for the CDR3: TGTGCCAGCAGTTTATGGGCGAACACTGAAGCTTTCTTT.

This sequence joins TRBV7-8 and TRBJ2-7, with D possibly being TRBD1 (6 bases). CDR3 length: 13 amino acids. CDR1 is SGHVS, CDR2 FQNEAQ, per germline. With 8 bases removed from V and 2 bases from J, the gap between germline ends came to 13 bases. CDR3 sequence reads: CASGAGAPYEQYF. The CDR3 coding sequence is TGTGCCAGCGGGGCAGGGGCCCCCTACGAGCAGTACTTC.

The chain joins TRBV27 to TRBJ2-7, with D hard to call. Germline CDR1 reads MNHEY; CDR2 reads SMNVEV (reference sequence). V was shortened by 6 bases and J by 3 bases, with 18 bases between the two germline ends. This CDR3 has 15 amino acids. The CDR3 loop is CASSPRPGPIYEQYF. CDR3 DNA: TGTGCCAGCAGCCCCAGGCCGGGCCCCATCTACGAGCAGTACTTC.

V is TRBV6-2 or TRBV6-3 and J is TRBJ1-5; D uncertain. Per the germline V gene, CDR1 is MNHEY and CDR2 is SVGEGT. This CDR3 spans 15 amino acids. Deletions cut 4 bases from V and 2 bases from J, with 12 bases between. The CDR3 DNA is TGTGCCAGCAGTTCTCCAGGATTAGGCAATCAGCCCCAGCATTTT. Its translation: CASSSPGLGNQPQHF.

Note on this clone: Other DNA sequences in the sample encode the same CDR3. V is TRBV11-2 and J is TRBJ2-5; D uncertain. Germline CDR1 SGHAT, CDR2 FQNNGV. This CDR3 has 13 amino acids. Trimming took off 5 bases at V and 0 bases at J, with 7 bases between the two ends. CDR3 coding DNA: TGTGCCAGCAGCGTAGGGTACCAAGAGACCCAGTACTTC. This gives the protein CASSVGYQETQYF.

The V call is TRBV9, the J call TRBJ2-1; TRBD2 aligns across 9 bases. V lost 6 bases, J lost 3 bases, and 4 bases stayed unmatched. Germline V gene sequence: CDR1 SGDLS, CDR2 YYNGEE. This CDR3 spans 14 amino acids. Written as DNA, the CDR3 is TGTGCCAGCACCAGCGGGGGGCTCTACAATGAGCAGTTCTTC. Residues: CASTSGGLYNEQFF.

The chain combines TRBV23-1 with TRBJ1-3; 7 positions match TRBD1. TRBV23-1 counts as an open reading frame of uncertain function. V shed 4 bases and J 0 bases; nucleotides not matched to a gene: 9. The CDR3 sequence is 17 residues long. The CDR3 nucleotides are TGCGCCAGCAGTCCCAAAAAGGACAGGCGCTCTGGAAACACCATATATTTT. Residues: CASSPKKDRRSGNTIYF.